This TCR beta chain was recovered during a study of T-cell reconstitution after alpha-beta-depleted transplantation in children. It was with unique molecular identifiers that the TCRbeta library was prepared. TCRdb re-analysed the PCR reads in MiXCR, keeping a single row per CDR3 protein. The data contain about 500,000 distinct CDR3 sequences, around a third of them singletons. Trimming left V 5 bases short and J 0 bases short, with 14 bases between. The CDR3 sequence is 16 residues long. The count of this clonotype is one. This rearrangement joins TRBV12-3 or TRBV12-4 to TRBJ2-4; D possibly corresponds to TRBD2 (6 bases). The sequencing here drew on PBMCs from the stem cell graft donor, taken from the stem cell graft. This clonotype was obtained from a human donor who donated a stem cell graft to a child with aplastic anemia. CDR3 sequence reads: CASSGDRGLAKNIQYF. Here the CDR3 DNA reads TGTGCCAGCAGTGGGGATAGGGGACTAGCCAAAAACATTCAGTACTTC.